Below, one T cell receptor beta chain is given with its context. The antigen is unknown. The sample belongs to a study of cytomegalovirus exposure and HLA in healthy donors. Study-wide points: Some V segments, including TRBV6-2 and TRBV6-3, were excluded as indistinguishable.

Looked up from germline, CDR1 is SGHRS and CDR2 is YFSETQ. This CDR3 has 17 amino acids. Trimming at V came to 7 bases and at J to 5 bases, leaving 16 bases not matched to a gene. The PCR ran on 60 Vbeta and 13 Jbeta primers. Sequenced by immunoSEQ multiplex PCR; TCRdb stores in-frame clones only, minus some. The sample has some 140,000 clones; around three quarters are singletons. The sequencing input was PBMCs. The source is a man aged 25-40 years in good health. The chain links TRBV5-1 to TRBJ2-2; 8 bases fit TRBD2. CDR3 sequence: CASHGTAGLEGTGELFF. CDR3 coding DNA: TGCGCCAGCCATGGGACGGCGGGACTAGAGGGGACCGGGGAGCTGTTTTTT. The full variable domain, completed using reference TRBV5-1 and TRBJ2-2, is KAGVTQTPRYLIKTRGQQVTLSCSPISGHRSVSWYQQTPGQGLQFLFEYFSETQRNKGNFPGRFSGRQFSNSRSEMNVSTLELGDSALYLCASHGTAGLEGTGELFFGEGSRLTVL.